Listed here are 11 T cell receptor beta chains from one sample, sequenced in a study of prognosis after radiotherapy for stage I lung cancer (dated by TCRdb to the early 2020s). Sequencing used an Illumina HiSeq 3000. Two rounds of multiplex PCR were performed to amplify the TCR beta CDR3 region from genomic DNA. The first PCR round used primers specific to each TRBV and TRBJ gene, with sequences filed in Chinese patent CN105087789A. The public reads were reprocessed in TCRdb via fastp at Q25 and MiXCR, keeping in-frame beta chains. Entries are consolidated by CDR3 protein sequence, retaining the most common genes and DNA. Recorded for this sample are more than 30,000 distinct CDR3 sequences; around 40% of them occurred a single time. 15% to 19% of the sample is in the top ten clones. Material: PBMCs, obtained before or after stereotactic body radiation therapy (not recorded which). The receptors derive from a donor older than 45 with non-small cell lung cancer.

This clonotype was recorded at least ten times. The genes are TRBV5-1 and TRBJ2-4, with TRBD1 matching over 8 bases. Per the germline V gene, CDR1 is SGHRS and CDR2 is YFSETQ. This CDR3 region has 16 residues. V shed 4 bases, J shed 6 bases, and the junction held 12 bases outside the gene matches. CDR3: CASSTQGAAMGNIQYF. CDR3 bases: TGCGCCAGCAGCACCCAGGGGGCCGCAATGGGAAACATTCAGTACTTC.

This clonotype was picked up many times. V usage is TRBV5-1 and J usage is TRBJ1-1; no firm D call. V lost 1 base, J lost 1 base, and 8 bases lay in between. Germline-derived CDR1 and CDR2 are SGHRS and YFSETQ. The CDR3 runs to 14 residues. CDR3 bases: TGCGCCAGCAGCTTGCAGTGGAAGAACACTGAAGCTTTCTTT. This translates into CASSLQWKNTEAFF.

This clonotype was seen at least ten times. The J gene is TRBJ1-1, the V gene TRBV15; 9 bases are a match to TRBD1. CDR3 length: 15 residues. CDR1 is LNHNV, CDR2 YYDKDF, per germline (reference sequence). V was clipped by 2 bases and J by 4 bases; unmatched bases: 5. In DNA form, the CDR3 reads TGTGCCACCAGCAGATCGGGACAGGGCCTCACTGAAGCTTTCTTT. As protein: CATSRSGQGLTEAFF.

In this sample, this clonotype turned up many times. V gene TRBV30 combines with J gene TRBJ1-1, with D unclear. The CDR3 is 12 amino acids. With 2 bases removed from V and 8 bases from J, the gap between germline ends came to 12 bases. Germline lookup yields CDR1 GTSNPN and CDR2 SVGIG (reference sequence). The CDR3 sequence: CAWSSRITEAFF. The CDR3, as DNA: TGTGCCTGGAGTAGTAGGATCACCGAAGCTTTCTTT.

This clonotype has at least ten counts. The CDR3 is CASSPRTSGGGETQYF. The DNA for the CDR3 is TGTGCCAGCAGCCCCCGGACTAGCGGAGGGGGAGAGACCCAGTACTTC. The chain employs TRBV11-3 and TRBJ2-5; 10 positions agree with TRBD2. With V trimmed by 5 bases and J by 4 bases, 10 bases remained unmatched. This CDR3 comprises 16 residues. Per germline, CDR1 SGHNT and CDR2 YENEEA.

Ten or more counts support this clonotype. The chain has TRBV6-1 and TRBJ2-3; 8 bases align to TRBD2. Germline V CDR1 and CDR2: MNHNS, SASEGT. CDR3 length equals 14 residues. Trimming removed 7 bases from V and 6 bases from J; junction bases left unmatched: 9. CDR3 DNA: TGTGCCAGCAACCCGGGACTAGGGGTCGATACGCAGTATTTT. Residues: CASNPGLGVDTQYF.

The genes are TRBV20-1 and TRBJ1-1; D perhaps matches TRBD1 (6 bases). CDR1 and CDR2 from the germline V gene are DFQATT and SNEGSKA (reference sequence). This CDR3 is built from 14 residues. Trimming removed 6 bases from V and 1 base from J, with 15 bases in between. CDR3 loop: CSATNRVGNTEAFF. In DNA, the CDR3 is TGCAGTGCCACGAACAGGGTAGGGAACACTGAAGCTTTCTTT.

On this clonotype itself: A much larger clone lies one base from this, so it may be a read error. The J gene is TRBJ2-5, the V gene TRBV20-1; D gene unclear. CDR1 DFQATT and CDR2 SNEGSKA come from the germline V gene (reference sequence). The CDR3 length is 13 residues. Trimming removed 2 bases from V and 5 bases from J, with 12 bases in between. The CDR3 loop is CSARSVFKETQYF. The CDR3 nucleotides are TGCAGTGCTAGAAGCGTGTTTAAGGAGACCCAGTACTTC.

The count of this clonotype is one. A single base is all that separates this from a far larger clone, so a read error is likely. The rearrangement joins TRBV6-1 to TRBJ1-5; the match to TRBD1 covers 9 bases. Germline CDR1 MNHNS, CDR2 SASEGT. Trimming at V came to 5 bases and at J to 7 bases, leaving 21 bases not matched to a gene. The CDR3 spans 19 residues. CDR3 in DNA: TGTGCCAGCAGTTCGGACAGGGGAAAGATCAGACTGAAGGGCCAGCCCCAGCATTTT. It translates to CASSSDRGKIRLKGQPQHF.

This clonotype was recorded many times. The chain uses TRBV6-1 and TRBJ2-4; D is undetermined. V lost 5 bases and J lost 3, with 17 bases in between. Germline CDR1 and CDR2: MNHNS and SASEGT. The CDR3 contains 16 residues. The CDR3 loop is CASSHDVAAVKNIQYF. The CDR3 DNA sequence: TGTGCCAGCAGTCACGATGTCGCAGCCGTCAAAAACATTCAGTACTTC.

Remarks on this clonotype: It differs at one base from a far larger clone, so likely a read error. J is TRBJ2-7 and V is TRBV7-9; tentatively, D is TRBD1 (6 bases). The CDR3 runs to 14 residues. Germline values: CDR1 SEHNR, CDR2 FQNEAQ (reference sequence). Trimming left V 7 bases short and J 2 bases short, with 15 bases between. As DNA, the CDR3 is TGTGCCAGCATCTTTGGGCAGGGGACCTACGAGCAGTACTTC. Residues: CASIFGQGTYEQYF.